The text below deals with one TCR beta chain. This record belongs to a study of blood T cell repertoires in COVID-19. Assay: immunoSEQ multiplex PCR; the TCRdb copy retains only in-frame clones and omits some. The sample lists a few hundred thousand clones, approximately 82% occurring once. CDR1 is SGHNT, CDR2 YYREEE, per germline (reference sequence). V was clipped by 3 bases and J by 5 bases, with 17 bases between them. The CDR3 is 15 amino acids. The TCR was taken from a man aged 50 to 59 with active or convalescent COVID-19. This chain connects TRBV5-4 to TRBJ1-2; possible D gene TRBD1, 5 bases. Sequenced: peripheral blood. The CDR3 loop reads CASSSKFRVKYGYTF. The CDR3 DNA sequence: TGTGCCAGCAGCTCCAAATTCAGGGTAAAGTATGGCTACACCTTC.